This T cell receptor (beta chain) was recovered during a study of cytomegalovirus exposure and HLA in healthy donors. This clone was seen once. Amplification used 60 Vbeta primers and 13 Jbeta primers. TCRdb keeps only in-frame clones here, not all; method: immunoSEQ multiplex PCR. Here the sample spans approximately 140,000 clones, approximately 79% being singletons. Sequencing input: PBMCs. This receptor was identified in a man aged 18 to 29 in good health and CMV-seronegative.

CDR3 DNA sequence: TGTGCCAGCAGCCATCGGGACTTTCAAGAGACCCAGTACTTC. Its protein is CASSHRDFQETQYF. The chain is built from TRBV5-4 and TRBJ2-5, with D perhaps matching TRBD2 (6 bases). The CDR3 has 14 residues. V was shortened by 4 bases and J by 2 bases, with 12 bases between the two germline ends. The germline V gene encodes CDR1 SGHNT and CDR2 YYREEE (reference sequence).